A single sample gave rise to the 20 T cell receptor beta chains below, sequenced in a study of regulatory dendritic cells for organ transplantation. Profiled with immunoSEQ multiplex PCR; TCRdb holds only in-frame clones, not every one. The repertoire has some 28,000 clones, approximately 82% of them found once; the top ten carry around 0.093%. The specimen was naive CD4+ T cells from blood. Subset indicated: CD45RA+ naive T cells. The receptors stem from a human donor in good health.

V usage is TRBV19 and J usage is TRBJ2-1, with 7 bases fitting TRBD2. The CDR3 covers 16 residues. Trimming removed 3 bases from V and 0 bases from J; junction bases left unmatched: 5. Germline V gives CDR1 LNHDA, CDR2 SQIVND (reference sequence). The CDR3: CASSITSESSYNEQFF. The CDR3 coding sequence is TGTGCCAGTAGTATCACTAGCGAAAGCTCCTACAATGAGCAGTTCTTC.

The chain recombines TRBV7-6 with TRBJ1-2, with a weak D call TRBD1 (6 bases). Germline V lookup: CDR1 SGHVS, CDR2 FNYEAQ. V was cut by 4 bases and J by 6 bases, with 12 bases left in between. The CDR3 sequence is 13 residues long. The CDR3 DNA reads as TGTGCCAGCAGCTCGCAACAGGGAAATGGCTACACCTTC. As protein: CASSSQQGNGYTF.

This clone occurred a few times. The J gene is TRBJ1-6, the V gene TRBV6-6; no clear D. The CDR3 has 11 residues. CDR1 and CDR2 from the germline V gene are MNHNY and SVGAGI (reference sequence). V was clipped by 5 bases and J by 8 bases, with 4 bases between them. The chain's CDR3 is CASSPDSPLHF. CDR3 DNA: TGTGCCAGCAGTCCTGATTCACCCCTCCACTTT.

This rearrangement joins TRBV28 to TRBJ1-1, with 12 bases fitting TRBD1. Germline values: CDR1 MDHEN, CDR2 SYDVKM. The CDR3 contains 15 residues. Trimming at V came to 7 bases and at J to 3 bases, leaving 6 bases not matched to a gene. The chain's CDR3 is CASMGQGAGDTEAFF. The CDR3 coding sequence is TGTGCCAGCATGGGACAGGGGGCTGGGGACACTGAAGCTTTCTTT.

This sequence joins TRBV2 and TRBJ2-2; TRBD1 matches at 12 bases. Germline V gene data show CDR1 as SNHLY and CDR2 as FYNNEI. There are 17 residues in the CDR3. J was trimmed by 3 bases and V by 8 bases; bases with no gene match: 10. CDR3 loop: CASGGTGGSAYTGELFF. The CDR3 DNA follows: TGTGCCAGCGGGGGGACAGGGGGCTCTGCGTACACCGGGGAGCTGTTTTTT.

This clone has only one observation. This sequence joins TRBV5-1 and TRBJ2-7; 10 bases match TRBD1. The ends lost 3 bases at V and 6 bases at J; junction bases unmatched: 6. CDR3 length: 14 amino acids. Germline CDR1 is SGHRS and CDR2 is YFSETQ. The CDR3 region has the DNA TGCGCCAGCAGCTCCGGGACAGGGGTAATCGAGCAGTACTTC. This encodes CASSSGTGVIEQYF.

This rearrangement joins TRBV5-4 to TRBJ1-1, with no clear D. Trimming shortened V by 3 bases and J by 1 base, and 7 bases separated the two germline ends. The germline V gene has CDR1 SGHNT and CDR2 YYREEE (reference sequence). This CDR3 spans 13 amino acids. The CDR3 spells CASSWAGNTEAFF. The CDR3 DNA sequence: TGTGCCAGCAGCTGGGCAGGGAACACTGAAGCTTTCTTT.

J is TRBJ2-3 and V is TRBV18; 12 nucleotides match TRBD2. Germline CDR1 reads KGHSH; CDR2 reads LQKENI. The CDR3 sequence is 16 residues long. V gave up 2 bases and J gave up 2 bases; unmatched junction bases: 2. The CDR3 protein is CASSPRTSGTTDTQYF. Written as DNA, the CDR3 is TGTGCCAGCTCACCAAGGACTAGCGGGACCACAGATACGCAGTATTTT.

This clone has a handful of counts. This chain joins TRBV6-1 and TRBJ2-1; 7 bases fit TRBD2. CDR1 MNHNS and CDR2 SASEGT come from the germline V gene. The J segment lost 7 bases and the V segment lost 6 bases, leaving 12 bases of the junction unmatched. The CDR3 consists of 15 residues. This CDR3 is CASRSGGSYGNEQFF. CDR3 coding DNA: TGTGCCAGCAGGTCGGGGGGATCCTATGGGAATGAGCAGTTCTTC.

The genes are TRBV11-2 and TRBJ2-7; 10 nucleotides line up with TRBD1. The V gene end was trimmed by 5 bases and the J gene end by 0 bases; junction bases not matched to a gene: 4. The V gene's germline CDR1 is SGHAT and CDR2 FQNNGV. The CDR3 spans 15 residues. For the CDR3, the DNA is TGTGCCAGCAGCATCTGGACAGGGGGCTCCTACGAGCAGTACTTC. Amino acid sequence: CASSIWTGGSYEQYF.

The chain employs TRBV5-5 and TRBJ1-1, with a tentative D call TRBD1 (6 bases). Trimming shortened V by 4 bases and J by 4 bases, and 8 bases separated the two germline ends. CDR3 length equals 12 residues. The V gene's germline CDR1 is SGHKS and CDR2 YYEKEE (reference sequence). CDR3: CASSTGSTEAFF. CDR3 DNA sequence: TGTGCCAGCAGCACAGGGTCCACTGAAGCTTTCTTT.

This clone was seen a single time. The chain recombines TRBV14 with TRBJ2-2, with 9 bases aligning to TRBD2. Germline V lookup: CDR1 SGHDN, CDR2 FVKESK. CDR3 length: 17 amino acids. The V and J ends lost 0 bases and 6 bases, in that order; junction bases with no gene match: 8. CDR3 sequence: CASSQEYSGGRSGELFF. The CDR3 coding sequence is TGTGCCAGCAGCCAAGAATATAGCGGGGGTCGGTCCGGGGAGCTGTTTTTT.

The chain employs TRBV2 and TRBJ2-4; D remains unclear. V gave up 6 bases and J gave up 3 bases, with 6 bases separating them. Germline CDR1 SNHLY, CDR2 FYNNEI. CDR3 length equals 12 residues. The CDR3 coding sequence is TGTGCCAGCAGCGTTAGCAAAAACATTCAGTACTTC. Its translation is CASSVSKNIQYF.

The chain has TRBV2 and TRBJ1-2, with 7 bases fitting TRBD1. This CDR3 has 17 amino acids. V gave up 6 bases and J gave up 8 bases; unmatched junction bases: 21. Germline CDR1 SNHLY, CDR2 FYNNEI. CDR3 sequence (DNA): TGTGCCAGCAGCTACGACAGGGTCGGTCGGGCCGAGCAGGGCTACACCTTC. The encoded protein is CASSYDRVGRAEQGYTF.

The count of this clone is one. The J gene is TRBJ2-5, the V gene TRBV9; TRBD1 is a possible D gene (6 bases). Germline V gene lookup returns CDR1 SGDLS and CDR2 YYNGEE. This CDR3 contains 14 residues. V was shortened by 4 bases and J by 9 bases, with 19 bases between the two germline ends. The CDR3 protein is CASSKEGHRAAQYF. The CDR3 bases are TGTGCCAGCAGCAAAGAGGGACACCGGGCGGCCCAGTACTTC.

The CDR3 reads CASSLDPTASHGYTF. As DNA, the CDR3 is TGTGCCAGCAGCTTAGATCCGACTGCCAGTCATGGCTACACCTTC. The chain combines TRBV11-2 with TRBJ1-2; D remains ambiguous. V was pared by 0 bases and J by 6 bases, with 14 bases between. The length of the CDR3 is 15 residues. CDR1 and CDR2 from the germline V gene are SGHAT and FQNNGV. The full variable domain, its missing parts supplied by reference TRBV11-2 and TRBJ1-2, is EAGVAQSPRYKIIEKRQSVAFWCNPISGHATLYWYQQILGQGPKLLIQFQNNGVVDDSQLPKDRFSAERLKGVDSTLKIQPAKLEDSAVYLCASSLDPTASHGYTFGSGTRLTVV.

The genes are TRBV19 and TRBJ2-2, with 7 bases matching TRBD1. This CDR3 contains 15 residues. V lost 4 bases to trimming and J lost 6 bases; unmatched junction nucleotides: 8. The V gene's germline CDR1 is LNHDA and CDR2 SQIVND (reference sequence). This CDR3 is CASSKLTGDAGELFF. CDR3 nucleotide sequence: TGTGCCAGTAGTAAGCTTACAGGGGATGCCGGGGAGCTGTTTTTT.

The chain joins TRBV10-1 to TRBJ1-3; D is unclear. In germline, CDR1 is WNHNN, CDR2 SYGVQD (reference sequence). The V end lost 7 bases, the J end lost 0 bases, and 28 bases lay between the germline ends. The CDR3 totals 20 residues. The CDR3 sequence is CASTALQEEGGVLSGNTIYF. Written as DNA, the CDR3 is TGCGCCAGCACTGCGTTGCAGGAGGAGGGCGGCGTCCTCTCTGGAAACACCATATATTTT.

The chain recombines TRBV19 with TRBJ1-3; D gene ambiguous. Germline V gives CDR1 LNHDA, CDR2 SQIVND (reference sequence). This CDR3 contains 11 residues. Between the trimmed V and J ends, which lost 8 bases and 0 bases, there was a span of 2 bases. This CDR3 reads CASYSGNTIYF. The CDR3 DNA is TGTGCCAGTTACTCTGGAAACACCATATATTTT. Full variable domain (missing parts from reference TRBV19 and TRBJ1-3): DGGITQSPKYLFRKEGQNVTLSCEQNLNHDAMYWYRQDPGQGLRLIYYSQIVNDFQKGDIAEGYSVSREKKESFPLTVTSAQKNPTAFYLCASYSGNTIYFGEGSWLTVV.

The CDR3 DNA is TGTGCCAGCACCGAAGACACCTTTTATGGCTACACCTTC. Translated: CASTEDTFYGYTF. The V and J genes are TRBV2 and TRBJ1-2, with D unresolved. Germline values: CDR1 SNHLY, CDR2 FYNNEI. V lost 7 bases and J 5 bases, leaving 14 bases between the germline ends. The CDR3 loop spans 13 amino acids.